Listed below are T cell receptor beta chains from one sample, sequenced in a study of pediatric ulcerative colitis. TCRdb's table, derived via immunoSEQ multiplex PCR, lists solely in-frame clones and lacks some. Among 30,000 to 35,000 clones listed, about 81% were seen once. Sequencing was done on a sample of gut tissue. Receptor source: a boy younger than 18 with mild ulcerative colitis. Each CDR3 is given with its conserved first and last residue. A D gene is named only where the DNA matches it firmly. Size is omitted from some rows. Given values are once, few, many or a class for expanded clones.

D	V	size	J	CDR3	DNA
TRBD1	TRBV7-9	.	TRBJ1-1	CASSSTGMNTEAFF	TGTGCCAGCAGCTCGACAGGGATGAACACTGAAGCTTTCTTT
.	TRBV14	once	TRBJ2-5	CASSPTTWETQYF	TGTGCCAGCAGCCCTACGACCTGGGAGACCCAGTACTTC
TRBD1	TRBV5-4	.	TRBJ2-7	CASSFGTGNYEQYF	TGTGCCAGCAGCTTCGGGACAGGGAACTACGAGCAGTACTTC
TRBD1	TRBV27	.	TRBJ1-1	CASSLRAGGAGTEAFF	TGTGCCAGCAGTTTAAGGGCAGGGGGCGCGGGAACTGAAGCTTTCTTT
.	TRBV10-2	.	TRBJ1-2	CASSESYHTYGYTF	TGCGCCAGCAGTGAGTCTTACCACACCTATGGCTACACCTTC
.	TRBV5-8	once	TRBJ1-2	CASSLKWSYTF	TGTGCCAGCAGCTTGAAGTGGAGCTACACCTTC
TRBD2	TRBV2	once	TRBJ2-5	CASSKERGGETQYF	TGTGCCAGCAGTAAGGAGCGGGGGGGAGAGACCCAGTACTTC
.	TRBV6-4	.	TRBJ2-3	CASSRFSDTQYF	TGTGCCAGCAGTAGGTTCAGCGATACGCAGTATTTT
TRBD1	TRBV6-1	.	TRBJ1-2	CASSLYDRGGYGYTF	TGTGCCAGCAGTCTTTACGACAGGGGCGGCTATGGCTACACCTTC
.	TRBV5-4	.	TRBJ1-2	CASSFVGLNYGYTF	TGTGCCAGCAGCTTTGTAGGGCTCAACTATGGCTACACCTTC
.	TRBV10-3	.	TRBJ2-7	CAISGDTYEQYF	TGTGCCATCAGTGGGGACACCTACGAGCAGTACTTC
.	TRBV25-1	.	TRBJ1-1	CASSEYSSPGGAFF	TGTGCCAGCAGTGAATACTCATCTCCGGGGGGAGCTTTCTTT
.	TRBV29-1	.	TRBJ2-3	CSVAWLLSTDTQYF	TGCAGCGTTGCCTGGCTACTAAGCACAGATACGCAGTATTTT
.	TRBV6-1	.	TRBJ2-3	CASRKLTTDTQYF	TGTGCCAGCAGAAAACTTACCACAGATACGCAGTATTTT
.	TRBV5-8	few	TRBJ2-2	CASSLAGGQLTGELFF	TGTGCCAGCAGCTTGGCCGGAGGACAGCTCACCGGGGAGCTGTTTTTT
TRBD2	TRBV6-5	once	TRBJ2-1	CASSYSTSGVSNEQFF	TGTGCCAGCAGTTACTCGACTAGCGGGGTCTCGAATGAGCAGTTCTTC
.	TRBV7-6	.	TRBJ2-1	CASSLDMSGLLLDNEQFF	TGTGCCAGCAGCTTAGATATGTCGGGACTCCTTTTGGACAATGAGCAGTTCTTC
.	TRBV19	.	TRBJ1-2	CASSGGLSTDYGYTF	TGTGCCAGTAGTGGGGGATTGAGCACAGACTATGGCTACACCTTC
.	TRBV5-8	once	TRBJ2-5	CASSLPVRETQYF	TGTGCCAGCAGCTTGCCGGTGCGGGAGACCCAGTACTTC
TRBD1	TRBV11-2	.	TRBJ1-5	CASSSYPDRNLDSNQPQHF	TGTGCCAGCAGCTCCTACCCGGACAGGAACCTTGATAGCAATCAGCCCCAGCATTTT
TRBD1	TRBV5-6	.	TRBJ2-5	CASSLQGELEETQYF	TGTGCCAGCAGCCTACAGGGGGAATTGGAAGAGACCCAGTACTTC
.	TRBV6-5	few	TRBJ2-1	CASSTGDDEQFF	TGTGCCAGCTCAACAGGAGACGATGAGCAGTTCTTC
.	TRBV10-2	.	TRBJ2-7	CASRVGIGEQYF	TGCGCCAGCAGGGTGGGGATTGGGGAGCAGTACTTC
.	TRBV5-8	.	TRBJ1-2	CASTVGLSDGYTF	TGTGCCAGCACGGTCGGGCTTTCGGATGGCTACACCTTC
TRBD1	TRBV2	.	TRBJ1-2	CASRLDRDYGYTF	TGTGCCAGCAGACTTGACAGGGACTATGGCTACACCTTC
.	TRBV19	.	TRBJ1-3	CASSIVVGWGYGNTIYF	TGTGCCAGTAGTATAGTCGTTGGATGGGGGTACGGAAACACCATATATTTT
.	TRBV5-1	once	TRBJ2-3	CASSLESDTQYF	TGCGCCAGCAGCTTGGAGTCAGATACGCAGTATTTT
.	TRBV5-1	.	TRBJ1-1	CATQPATGANTEAFF	TGCGCCACGCAGCCAGCCACGGGGGCGAACACTGAAGCTTTCTTT
.	TRBV14	.	TRBJ1-1	CASSQDPAAPGAFF	TGTGCCAGCAGCCAAGATCCAGCGGCCCCCGGGGCTTTCTTT